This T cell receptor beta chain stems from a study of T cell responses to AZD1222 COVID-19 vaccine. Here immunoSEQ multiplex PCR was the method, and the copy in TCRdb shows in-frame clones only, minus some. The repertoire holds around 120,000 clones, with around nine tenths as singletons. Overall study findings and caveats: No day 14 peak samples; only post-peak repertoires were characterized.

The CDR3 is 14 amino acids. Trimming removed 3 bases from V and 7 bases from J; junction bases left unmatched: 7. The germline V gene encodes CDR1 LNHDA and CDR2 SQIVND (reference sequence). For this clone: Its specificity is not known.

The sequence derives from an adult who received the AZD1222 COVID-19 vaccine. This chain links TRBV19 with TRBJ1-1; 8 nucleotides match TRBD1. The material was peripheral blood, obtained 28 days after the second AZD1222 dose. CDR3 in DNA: TGTGCCAGTAGTATGAGGAGAGGGACAGGTGAAGCTTTCTTT. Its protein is CASSMRRGTGEAFF. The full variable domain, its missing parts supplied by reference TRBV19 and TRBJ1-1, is DGGITQSPKYLFRKEGQNVTLSCEQNLNHDAMYWYRQDPGQGLRLIYYSQIVNDFQKGDIAEGYSVSREKKESFPLTVTSAQKNPTAFYLCASSMRRGTGEAFFGQGTRLTVV.